This T cell receptor beta chain was obtained from a study of memory CD4+ T cells and cytomegalovirus serostatus (dated by TCRdb to between 2018 and 2021). Background on the whole study: The cohort included around 35 healthy adults from Belgium, of whom 9 were CMV seropositive and approximately 25 were CMV seronegative. CD4+ memory TCRbeta repertoires of a Belgian cohort with known cytomegalovirus serostatus were sequenced in order to replicate a published TCR-based CMV serostatus classifier.

A FACSAria II was used to sort memory CD4+ T cells, defined as single viable CD3+CD4+CD8-CD45RO+ cells. To determine CMV serostatus, a Roche Elecsys assay was used that detects serum IgG against CMV pp150, pp28, p38 and p52. Once the samples were thawed, total CD4+ T cells were enriched through positive selection using CD4 magnetic microbeads. The samples came from a different study that was designed specifically to examine the CD4+ T cell memory repertoire. Peripheral blood mononuclear cells were isolated and cryopreserved according to standard operating procedures, and serum was stored at -80 degrees C. The staining relied on CD3-PerCP (BW264/56), CD4-APC (RPA-T4), CD45RO-PE (UCHT1) and CD8-Pacific Orange (3B5) antibodies, and Sytox blue was used to exclude non-viable cells. The study at large found these results: Only CD4+CD45RO+ memory cells were sequenced, in contrast to the original study, which included naive and memory CD4+ and CD8+ populations. CMV serostatus prediction reached a median bootstrapped AUC of roughly 0.95 with the original framework and 0.91 with a US-trained random forest. The results were interpreted as suggesting that the CMV-associated TCR signature is largely present in the CD4+ memory repertoire. A median bootstrapped AUC of around 0.95 with a 95% CI of 0.76-1.00 was achieved on the Belgian cohort by the original-framework classifier. Among the 160 or so previously reported CMV-associated TCRbeta sequences, approximately 67 showed up in the CD4+ memory repertoires, with each one found in between one and five individuals.

Concerning this clone itself: Which antigen it targets is not known. No much larger clonotype is one base removed from it; base qualities were not supplied.

The Quick-DNA Microprep Kit was used to extract genomic DNA from the sorted cells. TCRbeta DNA was amplified with the immunoSEQ hsTCRbeta kit following the manufacturer's protocol. TCRbeta libraries were sequenced on an Illumina MiSeq instrument. In the original analysis: Once out-of-frame sequences had been removed, a few million distinct TCRbeta sequences were left, which works out to an average of about 67,000 per individual. Two values were used to score each individual: the count of roughly 180 previously reported CMV-associated TCRbeta sequences and the total count of productive distinct TCRbeta sequences. A beta-binomial model was reimplemented in Python, and scikit-learn random forests with default parameters were trained on US cohort data. Classifier performance on the Belgian cohort was summarized as median AUC with percentile confidence intervals over 10,000 bootstrap iterations. In TCRdb, the immuneACCESS table is reduced to in-frame sequences with V and J assigned. These tables do not hold every clone; where another copy was compared, an unresolved V gene accounts for under half, and the others remain unexplained. V, J and clone size reflect that table, while D and trimming were determined from the DNA. Across this sample there are about 57,000 clones, with less than 85% seen only once. Jointly, the top ten make up 0.75% to 0.85% of the sample.

Based on the germline V gene (reference sequence), the CDR1 and CDR2 sequences are LNHDA and SQIVND. Cut back by 6 bases and 0 bases, the V and J ends lie 12 bases apart. There are 15 amino acids in the CDR3, from cysteine to phenylalanine inclusive. CDR3 DNA is the only sequence kept; it has 45 bases, read in frame from the first base. The sample comprised memory CD4+ T cells from blood. The TCR originated in an adult in good health and CMV-seronegative. The chain uses TRBV19 and TRBJ1-5, with the D gene uncertain. The CDR3 corresponds to CASSPGSYSNQPQHF. The nucleotide sequence is TGTGCCAGTAGCCCCGGCAGTTATAGCAATCAGCCCCAGCATTTT.